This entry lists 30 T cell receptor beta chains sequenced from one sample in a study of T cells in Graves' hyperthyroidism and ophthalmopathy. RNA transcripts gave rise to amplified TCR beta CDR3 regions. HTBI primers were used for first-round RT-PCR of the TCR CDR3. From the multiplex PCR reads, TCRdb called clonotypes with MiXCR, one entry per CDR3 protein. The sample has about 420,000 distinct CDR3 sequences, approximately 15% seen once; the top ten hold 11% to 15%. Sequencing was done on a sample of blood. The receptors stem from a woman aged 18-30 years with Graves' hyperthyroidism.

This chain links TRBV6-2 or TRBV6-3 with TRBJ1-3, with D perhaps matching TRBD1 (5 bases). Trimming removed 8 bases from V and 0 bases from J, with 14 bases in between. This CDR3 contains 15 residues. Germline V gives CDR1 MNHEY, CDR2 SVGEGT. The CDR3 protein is CASGTDFDSGNTIYF. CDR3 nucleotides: TGTGCCAGCGGGACTGACTTCGACTCTGGAAACACCATATATTTT.

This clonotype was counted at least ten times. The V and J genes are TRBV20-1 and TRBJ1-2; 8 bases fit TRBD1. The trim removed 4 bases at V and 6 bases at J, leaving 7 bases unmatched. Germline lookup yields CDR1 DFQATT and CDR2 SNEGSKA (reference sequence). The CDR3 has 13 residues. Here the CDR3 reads CSAMTNRGNGYTF. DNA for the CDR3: TGCAGTGCTATGACGAACAGGGGGAATGGCTACACCTTC.

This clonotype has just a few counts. Here the CDR3 reads CASSYSSGTPNTGELFF. The CDR3 coding sequence is TGTGCCAGCAGTTACTCGTCAGGGACCCCGAACACCGGGGAGCTGTTTTTT. V and J are TRBV6-5 and TRBJ2-2, with D perhaps being TRBD1 or TRBD2 (5 bases each). Germline CDR1 reads MNHEY; CDR2 reads SVGAGI. The CDR3 is made up of 17 amino acids. V dropped 0 bases and J dropped 0 bases, with 11 bases sitting between them.

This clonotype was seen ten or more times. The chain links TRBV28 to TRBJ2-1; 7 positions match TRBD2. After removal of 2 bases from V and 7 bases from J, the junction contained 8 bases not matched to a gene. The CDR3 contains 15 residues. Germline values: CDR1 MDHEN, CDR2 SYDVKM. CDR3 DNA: TGTGCCAGCAGTTTAGGGGGGGGGGGAAAAAATGAGCAGTTCTTC. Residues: CASSLGGGGKNEQFF.

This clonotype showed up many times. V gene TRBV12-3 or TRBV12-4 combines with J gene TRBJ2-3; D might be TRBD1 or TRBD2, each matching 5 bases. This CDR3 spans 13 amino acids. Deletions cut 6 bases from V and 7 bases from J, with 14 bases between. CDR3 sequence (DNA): TGTGCCAGCAGCTTTTCGGGGCGGAATACGCAGTATTTT. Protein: CASSFSGRNTQYF.

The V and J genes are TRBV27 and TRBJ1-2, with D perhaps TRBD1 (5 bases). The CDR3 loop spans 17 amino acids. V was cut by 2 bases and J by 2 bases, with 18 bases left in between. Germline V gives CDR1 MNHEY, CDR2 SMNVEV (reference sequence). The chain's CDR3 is CASSLQLRRDLNYGYTF. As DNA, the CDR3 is TGTGCCAGCAGTTTACAACTTCGGCGGGACTTAAACTATGGCTACACCTTC.

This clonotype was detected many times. The DNA for the CDR3 is TGTGCCAGCAGCCAAGAACTAGCGGGGGGTAGCTACAATGAGCAGTTCTTC. Encoded protein: CASSQELAGGSYNEQFF. The rearrangement joins TRBV3-1 to TRBJ2-1; TRBD2 matches at 12 bases. The CDR3 has 17 amino acids. The ends lost 0 bases at V and 3 bases at J; junction bases unmatched: 3. Germline loops: CDR1 LGHDT, CDR2 YNNKEL (reference sequence).

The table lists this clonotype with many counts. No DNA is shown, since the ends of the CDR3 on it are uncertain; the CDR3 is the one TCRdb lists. The chain's CDR3 is CASSSGQGFTGELFF. The chain recombines TRBV6-1 with TRBJ2-2; the table names TRBD1, a call not compared with the DNA. The CDR3 spans 15 residues, counting both ends. Germline values: CDR1 MNHNS, CDR2 SASEGT.

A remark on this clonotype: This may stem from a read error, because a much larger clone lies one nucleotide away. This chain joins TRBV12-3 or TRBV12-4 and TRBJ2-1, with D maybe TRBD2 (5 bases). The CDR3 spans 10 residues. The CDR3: CASSLEERFF. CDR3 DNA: TGTGCCAGCAGTTTGGAGGAGCGGTTCTTC.

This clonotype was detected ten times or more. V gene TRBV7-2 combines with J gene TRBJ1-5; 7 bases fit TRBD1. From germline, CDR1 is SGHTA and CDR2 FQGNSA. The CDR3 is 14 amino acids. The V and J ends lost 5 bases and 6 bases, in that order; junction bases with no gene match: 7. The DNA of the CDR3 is TGTGCCAGCAGCCTAGGGGGCAATGGTCAGCCCCAGCATTTT. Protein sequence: CASSLGGNGQPQHF.

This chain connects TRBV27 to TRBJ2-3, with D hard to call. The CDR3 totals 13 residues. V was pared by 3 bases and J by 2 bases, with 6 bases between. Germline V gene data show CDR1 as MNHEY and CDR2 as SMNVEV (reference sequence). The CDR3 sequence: CASSFQDTDTQYF. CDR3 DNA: TGTGCCAGCAGTTTCCAAGACACAGATACGCAGTATTTT.

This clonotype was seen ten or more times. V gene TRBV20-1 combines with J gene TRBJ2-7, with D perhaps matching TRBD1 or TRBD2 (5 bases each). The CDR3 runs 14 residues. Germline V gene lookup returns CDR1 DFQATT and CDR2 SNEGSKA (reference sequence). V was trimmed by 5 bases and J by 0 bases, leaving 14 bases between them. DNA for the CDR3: TGCAGTGCTCGGGACCGTTTTACCTCCTACGAGCAGTACTTC. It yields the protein CSARDRFTSYEQYF.

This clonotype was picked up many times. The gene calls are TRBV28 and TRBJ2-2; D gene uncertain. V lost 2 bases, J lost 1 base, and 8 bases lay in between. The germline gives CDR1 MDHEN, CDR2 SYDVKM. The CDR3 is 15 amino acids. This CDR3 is CASSLAGVNTGELFF. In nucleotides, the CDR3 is TGTGCCAGCAGTTTAGCAGGAGTGAACACCGGGGAGCTGTTTTTT. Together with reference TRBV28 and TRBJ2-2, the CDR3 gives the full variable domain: DVKVTQSSRYLVKRTGEKVFLECVQDMDHENMFWYRQDPGLGLRLIYFSYDVKMKEKGDIPEGYSVSREKKERFSLILESASTNQTSMYLCASSLAGVNTGELFFGEGSRLTVL.

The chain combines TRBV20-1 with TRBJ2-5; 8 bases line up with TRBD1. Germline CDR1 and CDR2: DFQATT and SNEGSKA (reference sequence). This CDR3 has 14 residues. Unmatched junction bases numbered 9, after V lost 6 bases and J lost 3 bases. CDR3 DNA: TGCAGTGCCACGGGACAGGTTACGGAAGAGACCCAGTACTTC. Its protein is CSATGQVTEETQYF.

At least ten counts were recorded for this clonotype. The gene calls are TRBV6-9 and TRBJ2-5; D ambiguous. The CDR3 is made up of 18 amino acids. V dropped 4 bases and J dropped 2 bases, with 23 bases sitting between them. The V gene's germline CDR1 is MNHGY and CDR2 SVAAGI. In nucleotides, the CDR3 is TGTGCCAGCAGTTCCATCCGTTTGGTAGGGAAGAGTCAAGAGACCCAGTACTTC. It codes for CASSSIRLVGKSQETQYF.

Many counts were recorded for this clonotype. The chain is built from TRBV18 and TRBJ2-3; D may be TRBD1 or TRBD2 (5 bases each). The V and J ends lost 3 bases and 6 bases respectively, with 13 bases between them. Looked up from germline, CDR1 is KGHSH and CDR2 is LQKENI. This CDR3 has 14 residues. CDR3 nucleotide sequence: TGTGCCAGCTCACCCCGGCAGGGAGCTGATACGCAGTATTTT. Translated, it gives CASSPRQGADTQYF.

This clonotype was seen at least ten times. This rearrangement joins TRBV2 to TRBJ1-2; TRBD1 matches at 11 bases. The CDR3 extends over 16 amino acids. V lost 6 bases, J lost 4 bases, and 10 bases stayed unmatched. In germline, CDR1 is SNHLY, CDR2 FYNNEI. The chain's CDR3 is CASRSRTGGRIYGYTF. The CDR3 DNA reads TGTGCCAGCAGATCCCGGACAGGGGGCCGGATCTATGGCTACACCTTC.

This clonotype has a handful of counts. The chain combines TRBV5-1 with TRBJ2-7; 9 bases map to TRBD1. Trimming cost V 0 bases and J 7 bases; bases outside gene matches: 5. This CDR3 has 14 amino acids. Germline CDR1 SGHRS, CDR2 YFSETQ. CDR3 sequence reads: CASSLDPGQGEQYF. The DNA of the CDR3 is TGCGCCAGCAGCTTGGACCCGGGACAGGGAGAGCAGTACTTC.

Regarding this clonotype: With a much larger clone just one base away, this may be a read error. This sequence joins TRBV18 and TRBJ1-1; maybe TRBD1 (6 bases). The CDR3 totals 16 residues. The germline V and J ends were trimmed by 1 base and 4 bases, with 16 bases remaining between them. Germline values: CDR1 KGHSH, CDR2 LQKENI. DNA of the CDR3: TGTGCCAGCTCACCACGGGACAAGGCAGTCAGCACTGAAGCTTTCTTT. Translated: CASSPRDKAVSTEAFF.

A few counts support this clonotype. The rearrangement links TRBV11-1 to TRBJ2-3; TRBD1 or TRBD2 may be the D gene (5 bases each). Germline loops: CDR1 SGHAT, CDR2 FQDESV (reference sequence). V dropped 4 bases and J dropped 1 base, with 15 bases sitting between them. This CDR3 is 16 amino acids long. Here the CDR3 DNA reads TGTGCCAGCAGCTCCACCGAGGGGCGGGGCACAGATACGCAGTATTTT. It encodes CASSSTEGRGTDTQYF.

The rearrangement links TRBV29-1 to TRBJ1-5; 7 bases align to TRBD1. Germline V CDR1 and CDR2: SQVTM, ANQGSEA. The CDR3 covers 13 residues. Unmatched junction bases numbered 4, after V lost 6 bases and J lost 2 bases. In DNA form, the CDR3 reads TGCAGCGTCCAGGGGGTTGGCAATCAGCCCCAGCATTTT. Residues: CSVQGVGNQPQHF.

CDR3 DNA sequence: TGCAGTGCCAGACAGGGGCGGACAGATACGCAGTATTTT. Protein sequence: CSARQGRTDTQYF. The chain is built from TRBV20-1 and TRBJ2-3; 8 bases are a match to TRBD1. V shed 6 bases and J 3 bases; nucleotides not matched to a gene: 5. This CDR3 is built from 13 residues. Germline V gene sequence: CDR1 DFQATT, CDR2 SNEGSKA (reference sequence).

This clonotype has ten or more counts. In DNA, the CDR3 is TGTGCCAGCAGTTACTCCACCCGGTCTACGGCCGGGGAGCTGTTTTTT. Translation gives CASSYSTRSTAGELFF. The chain uses TRBV6-2 or TRBV6-3 and TRBJ2-2; D ambiguous. Trimming removed 0 bases from V and 6 bases from J, with 14 bases in between. The CDR3 runs to 16 residues. CDR1 is MNHEY and CDR2 is SVGEGT in the germline V gene.

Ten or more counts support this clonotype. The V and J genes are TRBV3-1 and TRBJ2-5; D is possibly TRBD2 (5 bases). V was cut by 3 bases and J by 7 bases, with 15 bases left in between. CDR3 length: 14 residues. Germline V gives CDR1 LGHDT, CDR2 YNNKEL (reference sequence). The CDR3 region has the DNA TGTGCCAGCAGCCAGAAGAGCGGTGGTTCGACCCAGTACTTC. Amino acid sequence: CASSQKSGGSTQYF.

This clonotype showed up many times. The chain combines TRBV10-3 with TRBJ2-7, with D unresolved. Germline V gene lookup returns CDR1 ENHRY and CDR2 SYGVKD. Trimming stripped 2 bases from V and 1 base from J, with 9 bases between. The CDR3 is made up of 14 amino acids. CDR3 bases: TGTGCCATCAGTGAGGCCTCGCCGTCCTACGAGCAGTACTTC. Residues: CAISEASPSYEQYF.

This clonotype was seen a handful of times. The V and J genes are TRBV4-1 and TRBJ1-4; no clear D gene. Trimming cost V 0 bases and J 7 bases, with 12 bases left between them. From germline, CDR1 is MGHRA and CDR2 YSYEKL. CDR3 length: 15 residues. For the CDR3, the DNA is TGCGCCAGCAGCCAAGAAACGGGGATGGCTGAAAAACTGTTTTTT. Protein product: CASSQETGMAEKLFF.

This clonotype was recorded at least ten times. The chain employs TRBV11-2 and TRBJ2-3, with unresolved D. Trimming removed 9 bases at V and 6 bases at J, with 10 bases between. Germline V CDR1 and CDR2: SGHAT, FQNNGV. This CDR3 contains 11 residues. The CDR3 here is CASLSRDTQYF. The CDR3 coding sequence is TGTGCCAGTTTAAGTCGGGATACGCAGTATTTT.

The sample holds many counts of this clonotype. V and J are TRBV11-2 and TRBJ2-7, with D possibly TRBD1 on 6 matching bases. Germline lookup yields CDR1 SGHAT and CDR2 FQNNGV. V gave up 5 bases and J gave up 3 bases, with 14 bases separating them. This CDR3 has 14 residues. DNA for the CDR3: TGTGCCAGCAGCGAAGCGCCAGGGGTCTACGAGCAGTACTTC. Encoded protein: CASSEAPGVYEQYF.

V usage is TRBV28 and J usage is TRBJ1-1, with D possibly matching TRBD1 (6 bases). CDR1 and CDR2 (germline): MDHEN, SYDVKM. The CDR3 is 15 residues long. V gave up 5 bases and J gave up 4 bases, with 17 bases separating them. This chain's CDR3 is CASSTLGGWGTEAFF. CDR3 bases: TGTGCCAGCAGTACTTTGGGGGGCTGGGGCACTGAAGCTTTCTTT. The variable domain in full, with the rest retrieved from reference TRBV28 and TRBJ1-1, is DVKVTQSSRYLVKRTGEKVFLECVQDMDHENMFWYRQDPGLGLRLIYFSYDVKMKEKGDIPEGYSVSREKKERFSLILESASTNQTSMYLCASSTLGGWGTEAFFGQGTRLTVV.

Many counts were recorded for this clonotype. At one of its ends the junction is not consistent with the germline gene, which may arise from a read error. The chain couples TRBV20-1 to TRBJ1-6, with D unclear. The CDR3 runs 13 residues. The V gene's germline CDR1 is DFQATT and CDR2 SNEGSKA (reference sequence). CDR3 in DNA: TGCAGTGCAAGAGGCGGTATCGGGTCACCCCTCCACTTT. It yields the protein CSARGGIGSPLHF.